Given below is one T cell receptor beta chain in context. Antigen: not known. V lost 10 bases and J lost 2; bases outside the gene matches: 5. Germline values: CDR1 MNHNY, CDR2 SVGAGI (reference sequence). The CDR3 spans 12 residues. This sample is drawn from a study of cytomegalovirus exposure and HLA in healthy donors. Study-level information: Later analysis reported that the 120 or so validation repertoires shared the platform of the 500 to 850 first-cohort repertoires. Study-wide results and caveats: The study designated about 180 TCR beta chains cytomegalovirus-associated.

The donors were in the approximately 120-subject validation cohort; that cohort was separate from the approximately 700-subject first cohort. Profiled with immunoSEQ multiplex PCR; TCRdb holds only in-frame clones, not every one. The sample lists under 200,000 clones; about 90% were seen once. J is TRBJ2-7 and V is TRBV6-6; 7 nucleotides match TRBD1. The TCR sequence derives from a woman younger than 30 in good health and CMV-seropositive. Sequenced material: PBMCs. The CDR3 loop reads CATQGQTYEQYF. In DNA, the CDR3 is TGTGCCACTCAGGGACAGACCTACGAGCAGTACTTC.